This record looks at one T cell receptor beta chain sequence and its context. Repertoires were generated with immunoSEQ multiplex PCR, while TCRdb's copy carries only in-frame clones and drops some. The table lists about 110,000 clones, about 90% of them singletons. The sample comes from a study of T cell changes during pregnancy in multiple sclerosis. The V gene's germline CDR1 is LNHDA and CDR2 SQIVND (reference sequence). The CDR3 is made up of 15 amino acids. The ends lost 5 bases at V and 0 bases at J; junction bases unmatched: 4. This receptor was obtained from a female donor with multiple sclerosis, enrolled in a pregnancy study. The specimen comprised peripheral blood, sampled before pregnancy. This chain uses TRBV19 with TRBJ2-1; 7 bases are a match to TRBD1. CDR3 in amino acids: CASSPAGGSYNEQFF. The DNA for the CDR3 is TGTGCCAGTAGTCCTGCAGGGGGCTCCTACAATGAGCAGTTCTTC. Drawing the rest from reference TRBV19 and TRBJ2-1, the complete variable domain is DGGITQSPKYLFRKEGQNVTLSCEQNLNHDAMYWYRQDPGQGLRLIYYSQIVNDFQKGDIAEGYSVSREKKESFPLTVTSAQKNPTAFYLCASSPAGGSYNEQFFGPGTRLTVL.